A selection of T cell receptor beta chains follows, all from one sample in a study of shared clonotypes between healthy human individuals. Generated by immunoSEQ multiplex PCR, the TCRdb table keeps only in-frame clones and is missing some. In the table there are some 380,000 clones, 96% of which are singletons. Sample: memory CD8+ T cells sorted from blood. The receptors here all came from a man aged 30 to 39 in good health. Each CDR3 is given with its conserved first and last residue. D genes are given only for firm matches. The size of a clone is reported for some rows only, either as once, few or many, or as a class for expanded clones.

V gene	J gene	clone size	D gene	CDR3 protein	CDR3 DNA
TRBV18	TRBJ2-3	-	-	CASSFALTDTQYF	TGTGCCAGCTCATTCGCACTCACAGATACGCAGTATTTT
TRBV10-3	TRBJ1-1	once	-	CAISERAGKNTEAFF	TGTGCCATCAGTGAGAGGGCAGGGAAGAACACTGAAGCTTTCTTT
TRBV7-2	TRBJ1-3	-	TRBD1	CASSRFRTGGLNTIYF	TGTGCCAGCAGCCGATTTAGGACAGGGGGTTTAAACACCATATATTTT
TRBV10-3	TRBJ2-7	-	TRBD2	CAISGELAGPSYEQYF	TGTGCCATCAGTGGGGAGCTAGCGGGACCCTCCTACGAGCAGTACTTC
TRBV28	TRBJ2-7	-	-	CASTTDVSSYEQYF	TGTGCCAGCACTACTGACGTAAGCTCCTACGAGCAGTACTTC
TRBV6-6	TRBJ1-2	once	TRBD1	CASRETGGISYGYTF	TGTGCCAGCAGAGAGACAGGGGGCATAAGCTATGGCTACACCTTC
TRBV30	TRBJ2-7	-	-	CAWSVTRGRALSSEQYF	TGTGCCTGGAGTGTAACCAGGGGCCGGGCCTTAAGTAGCGAGCAGTACTTC
TRBV28	TRBJ2-4	-	-	CASSLSGRRNIQYF	TGTGCCAGCAGTCTGAGCGGGCGGAGAAACATTCAGTACTTC
TRBV7-9	TRBJ1-2	-	-	CASSSVAGNYGYTF	TGTGCCAGCAGCTCAGTCGCCGGTAACTATGGCTACACCTTC
TRBV20-1	TRBJ1-4	few	-	CSVQTNEKLFF	TGCAGTGTACAGACTAATGAAAAACTGTTTTTT
TRBV6-1	TRBJ2-1	-	-	CASVVRQGLVNEQFF	TGTGCCAGCGTGGTGAGACAGGGACTTGTCAATGAGCAGTTCTTC
TRBV5-1	TRBJ2-7	-	TRBD1	CASSLAVGDRDYEQYF	TGCGCCAGCAGCTTGGCCGTAGGTGACAGGGATTACGAGCAGTACTTC
TRBV5-6	TRBJ1-4	-	-	CASSLWAREKLFF	TGTGCCAGCAGCTTGTGGGCCCGGGAAAAACTGTTTTTT
TRBV2	TRBJ1-5	-	-	CASSEQGRDQPQHF	TGTGCCAGCAGTGAACAGGGTCGGGATCAGCCCCAGCATTTT
TRBV4-1	TRBJ1-5	once	-	CASSQGQIRGAINQPQHF	TGCGCCAGCAGCCAAGGGCAAATTCGGGGGGCCATCAATCAGCCCCAGCATTTT
TRBV7-8	TRBJ2-1	-	TRBD2	CASSPHPGTSVSSSYNEQFF	TGTGCCAGCAGCCCTCACCCCGGGACTAGCGTTTCCTCCTCCTACAATGAGCAGTTCTTC
TRBV21-1	TRBJ2-3	-	-	CASSMGWAVRTDTQYF	TGTGCCAGCAGCATGGGGTGGGCGGTACGCACAGATACGCAGTATTTT
TRBV27	TRBJ2-2	-	-	CASSLRTDWGAGELFF	TGTGCCAGCAGTTTAAGAACAGATTGGGGGGCCGGGGAGCTGTTTTTT
TRBV11-2	TRBJ2-4	-	TRBD2	CASSPRLAGELAKNIQYF	TGTGCCAGCAGCCCAAGACTAGCGGGAGAGCTAGCCAAAAACATTCAGTACTTC
TRBV5-6	TRBJ2-2	-	-	CASSPDYFRTGELFF	TGTGCCAGCAGCCCGGACTATTTTCGTACCGGGGAGCTGTTTTTT
TRBV11-3	TRBJ2-3	-	-	CASSSGPFGDTQYF	TGTGCCAGCAGCTCCGGACCATTTGGGGATACGCAGTATTTT
TRBV28	TRBJ1-3	-	-	CASSLLEGPGNTIYF	TGTGCCAGCAGTTTATTGGAGGGCCCTGGAAACACCATATATTTT
TRBV28	TRBJ1-2	-	-	CASSDLRSYGYTF	TGTGCCAGCTCCGATTTGCGTTCCTATGGCTACACCTTC
TRBV2	TRBJ1-5	-	-	CASSEIPNQPQHF	TGTGCCAGCAGTGAAATCCCCAATCAGCCCCAGCATTTT
TRBV6-1	TRBJ1-2	-	-	CASRTTANYGYTF	TGTGCCAGCAGGACCACAGCTAACTATGGCTACACCTTC
TRBV18	TRBJ2-5	-	TRBD2	CASSLLAQETQYF	TGTGCCAGCTCCTTACTAGCGCAAGAGACCCAGTACTTC
TRBV21-1	TRBJ2-5	-	-	CASSGIGVLVETQYF	TGTGCCAGCAGCGGGATCGGGGTTCTGGTTGAGACCCAGTACTTC
TRBV6-6	TRBJ2-7	-	TRBD2	CASRGGLAAYEQYF	TGTGCCAGCAGGGGGGGACTAGCGGCCTACGAGCAGTACTTC
TRBV6-5	TRBJ2-7	-	-	CASNPTWTETYEQYF	TGTGCCAGCAATCCAACCTGGACTGAAACCTACGAGCAGTACTTC
TRBV5-5	TRBJ2-1	-	-	CASSLAAWAHGNNEQFF	TGTGCCAGCAGCTTGGCGGCTTGGGCCCATGGCAACAATGAGCAGTTCTTC
TRBV7-6	TRBJ2-7	-	TRBD2	CASSFRTSGRNEQYF	TGTGCCAGCAGCTTTCGGACTAGCGGGAGGAACGAGCAGTACTTC
TRBV7-9	TRBJ2-3	-	-	CASSHRALPSTDTQYF	TGTGCCAGCAGCCACCGGGCCCTACCTAGCACAGATACGCAGTATTTT
TRBV14	TRBJ2-1	-	-	CASSLTGAYYNEQFF	TGTGCCAGCAGCCTCACAGGTGCCTATTACAATGAGCAGTTCTTC
TRBV2	TRBJ2-7	-	-	CASRGTDYEQYF	TGTGCCAGCAGGGGGACGGACTACGAGCAGTACTTC
TRBV5-6	TRBJ2-3	-	-	CASSFGPDTQYF	TGTGCCAGCAGCTTCGGTCCAGATACGCAGTATTTT
TRBV20-1	TRBJ1-2	once	-	CSAREDSGYTF	TGCAGTGCTAGAGAGGACAGCGGCTACACCTTC
TRBV30	TRBJ2-7	-	-	CAWSVRSLDVDEQYF	TGTGCCTGGAGTGTTCGGAGTCTAGACGTTGACGAGCAGTACTTC
TRBV6-1	TRBJ2-7	-	-	CASMLAKWSEQYF	TGTGCCAGCATGTTAGCGAAGTGGTCCGAGCAGTACTTC
TRBV2	TRBJ2-7	once	TRBD1	CASSSGTGLYEQYF	TGTGCCAGCAGTTCCGGGACAGGGCTCTACGAGCAGTACTTC
TRBV4-2	TRBJ2-7	once	-	CASSQQAESSYEQYF	TGTGCCAGCAGCCAACAAGCGGAGAGCTCCTACGAGCAGTACTTC
TRBV7-9	TRBJ1-1	-	-	CASSLGPRVWNTEAFF	TGTGCCAGCAGCTTAGGCCCCAGGGTGTGGAACACTGAAGCTTTCTTT
TRBV2	TRBJ2-1	-	TRBD2	CASSGGFKVRTSGSNEQFF	TGTGCCAGCAGTGGGGGGTTTAAGGTTAGGACTAGCGGGAGTAATGAGCAGTTCTTC
TRBV11-2	TRBJ2-3	-	-	CASSQGATGNTDTQYF	TGTGCCAGCAGCCAAGGGGCGACGGGAAACACAGATACGCAGTATTTT
TRBV6-1	TRBJ2-7	-	TRBD1	CASSDGRGTGDYEQYF	TGTGCCAGCAGTGACGGAAGGGGGACAGGGGACTACGAGCAGTACTTC
TRBV28	TRBJ2-7	once	-	CASSSPVGGSYEQYF	TGTGCCAGCAGTTCCCCGGTCGGGGGCTCCTACGAGCAGTACTTC
TRBV27	TRBJ2-1	-	TRBD2	CASSLGLAGVNEQFF	TGTGCCAGCAGTTTAGGCCTAGCGGGGGTCAATGAGCAGTTCTTC
TRBV19	TRBJ1-4	-	-	CASRGRVDEKLFF	TGTGCCAGTAGGGGAAGGGTTGACGAAAAACTGTTTTTT
TRBV23-1	TRBJ2-2	-	-	CASSQERDTGELFF	TGCGCCAGCAGTCAGGAGAGGGACACCGGGGAGCTGTTTTTT
TRBV12-5	TRBJ1-5	-	TRBD1	CASGPGTGMSNQPQHF	TGTGCTAGTGGTCCGGGGACAGGGATGAGCAATCAGCCCCAGCATTTT